This TCR beta chain was recovered during a study of T cells in localized non-small cell lung cancer. Some clones are missing from TCRdb's copy, which holds only in-frame ones; the method was immunoSEQ multiplex PCR. This table holds 130,000 or so clones, 70% to 90% found once. Turning to this clone: Its antigen is still unknown.

The germline CDR1 and CDR2 sequences are SEHNR and FQNEAQ (reference sequence). The V end lost 4 bases, the J end lost 8 bases, and 14 bases lay between the germline ends. The CDR3 has 14 amino acids. Notes on the study in general: Highest T cell clonality was seen in uninvolved adjacent lung, surpassing that measured in tumor. Greater blood T cell density accompanied longer overall survival. Sequencing was restricted to one tumor region; therefore, heterogeneity remains possible.

The input for sequencing was peripheral blood, taken before any cancer treatment. V and J are TRBV7-9 and TRBJ1-4; weak D call: TRBD1 (5 bases). The sequence came from a female donor over 55 with stage I lung adenocarcinoma. Written as DNA, the CDR3 is TGTGCCAGCAGCTCCAACTTGGGGGGAGAAAAACTGTTTTTT. Translated, it gives CASSSNLGGEKLFF.